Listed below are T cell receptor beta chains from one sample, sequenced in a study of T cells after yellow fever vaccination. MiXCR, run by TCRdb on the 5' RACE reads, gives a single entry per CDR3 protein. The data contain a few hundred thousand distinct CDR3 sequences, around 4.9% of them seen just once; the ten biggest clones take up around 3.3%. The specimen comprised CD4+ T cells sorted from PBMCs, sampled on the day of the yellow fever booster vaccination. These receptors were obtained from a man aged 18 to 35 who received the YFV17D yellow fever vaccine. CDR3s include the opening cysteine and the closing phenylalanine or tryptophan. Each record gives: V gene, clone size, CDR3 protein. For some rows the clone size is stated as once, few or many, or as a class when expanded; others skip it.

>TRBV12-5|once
CASGFNSGGSTDTQYF
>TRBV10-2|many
CASSGPIGTLGGYTF
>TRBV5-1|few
CASSTMGQGVNEQFF
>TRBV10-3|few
CAAVGHRGHQPQHF
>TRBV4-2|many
CASSQEQDQPQHF
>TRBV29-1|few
CSVDRAYTDTQYF
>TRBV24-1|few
CATSAGTGVFLGTDTQYF
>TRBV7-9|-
CASSLLANEQFF
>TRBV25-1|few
CASQSISGGEQFF
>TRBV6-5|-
CASSYSMLDGGVDTQYF
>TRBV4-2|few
CASSQAGDRGYGGYGYTF
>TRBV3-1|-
CASSQERESEQYF
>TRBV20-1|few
CSASRSAGGTDTQYF
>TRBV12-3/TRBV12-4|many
CASTPGRGRYNEQFF
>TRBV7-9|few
CASSLTGGGVDTQYF
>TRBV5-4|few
CASSPGGARSPLHF
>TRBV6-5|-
CASSYQGSRANVLTF
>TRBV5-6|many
CASTPLGRNTGELFF
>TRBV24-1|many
CATSDAGTDTQYF
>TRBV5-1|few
CASSLEWSTDTQYF
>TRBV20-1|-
CSARVPPANYGYTF
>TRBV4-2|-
CASSQEVGLVQPQHF
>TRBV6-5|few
CASRRWRRTVEKLFF
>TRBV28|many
CASDPSGELNQPQHF
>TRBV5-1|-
CASSPGASLTEAFF
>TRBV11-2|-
CASSLDWASGELFF
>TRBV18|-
CASSLGTKSEAFF
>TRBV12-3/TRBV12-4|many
CASSPEYEQYF
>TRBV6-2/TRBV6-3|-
CASSYRLGNTEAFF
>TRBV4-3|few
CASSRGQGYDYGYTF
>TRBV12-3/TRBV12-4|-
CASRETSGGPRETQYF
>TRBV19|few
CASSADRGAQPQHF
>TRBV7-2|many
CASSPRLGRGGELFF
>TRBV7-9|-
CASSLNRQLNTGELFF
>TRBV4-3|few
CASSRRGASGANVLTF
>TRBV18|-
CASSPPGTGVSTGELFF
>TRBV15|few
CATSRERFRDSFYGYTF
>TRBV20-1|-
CSASPARGGITEAFF
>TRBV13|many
CASSSMVNEQFF
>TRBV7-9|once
CASSPIGSGGTTDTQYF